This TCR beta chain was obtained from a study (dated by TCRdb to the mid-2010s). At the level of the whole study: The research examined where HIV persistence comes from in people whose immune systems controlled HIV infection without treatment.

From its cysteine to its phenylalanine, the CDR3 spans 14 amino acids. The read is trimmed to its CDR3 DNA, 42 bases read in frame from base 1. V loses 6 bases of germline sequence and J loses 3 bases, and the interval between the two ends is 12 bases. Via the germline V gene, CDR1 is ENHRY and CDR2 SYGVKD. This clonotype is large (0.1 to 1%) in its sample. Its antigen is unknown. No base qualities exist here, and no much larger clone lies one base off it. Libraries were prepared through 5' RACE. The reads were generated on an Illumina HiSeq 2000. TCRdb reran the public reads through fastp at Q25 and MiXCR, keeping productive beta chains. Each entry merges the rows of one CDR3 protein and shows their most common DNA and genes. The sample table shows over a thousand distinct CDR3 sequences, and around 6.7% are seen once. Roughly 15% of the sample belongs to the ten largest clones.

Sequenced input: central memory T cells from blood PBMCs. In the paper's terms, the cell subset or site label means: central memory CD4+ T cells. The sequence is built from TRBV10-3 and TRBJ1-5; the D gene identity is not certain. The clonotype comes from a male donor with HIV. The sequence in DNA is TGTGCCATCAGCTCCGCCATCGACAATCAGCCCCAGCATTTT. Its product reads: CAISSAIDNQPQHF.